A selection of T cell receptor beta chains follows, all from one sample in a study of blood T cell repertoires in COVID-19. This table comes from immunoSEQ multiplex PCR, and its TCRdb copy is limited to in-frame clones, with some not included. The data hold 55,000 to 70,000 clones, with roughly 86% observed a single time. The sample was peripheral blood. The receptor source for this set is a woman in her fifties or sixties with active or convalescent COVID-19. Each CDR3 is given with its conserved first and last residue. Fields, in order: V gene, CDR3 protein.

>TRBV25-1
CASSGWRTDTQYF
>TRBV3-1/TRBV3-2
CASSLQPLAAYNSPLHF
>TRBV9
CASSVVGQMGPNEQFF
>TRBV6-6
CASRETSGDSYEQYF
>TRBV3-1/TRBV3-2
CASSQGTGGEAFF
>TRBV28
CASSLFPLAKPLQETQYF
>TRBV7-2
CASSPTSGRADTQYF
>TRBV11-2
CASSLEDTASTDTQYF
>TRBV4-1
CASSQEAGSGRFQVAETQYF
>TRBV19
CASSSRDRVDQPQHF
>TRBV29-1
CSVEDPARDFRYNEQFF
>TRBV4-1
CASSQPGQGANREGTQYF
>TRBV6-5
CASSLRGSNSPLHF
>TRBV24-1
CATSVGGSKAGELFF
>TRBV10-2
CASRTGGSLTEAFF
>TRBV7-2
CASSLVQVYGEQYF
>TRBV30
CAWSVRFTSTDTQYF
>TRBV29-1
CSVAPWKTSNYGYTF